Shown below are 12 T cell receptor beta chains from a single sample sequenced in a study of T cells after yellow fever vaccination. TCRdb called the 5' RACE reads again in MiXCR, with one record for every CDR3 protein. The repertoire holds around 180,000 distinct CDR3 sequences, with approximately 6.2% as singletons. The sequencing here drew on CD4+ T cells sorted from PBMCs, taken on the day of the first yellow fever vaccination. These receptors were obtained from a man younger than 30 who received the YFV17D yellow fever vaccine.

The chain couples TRBV24-1 to TRBJ1-5; D uncertain. The CDR3 has 12 residues. Germline V CDR1 and CDR2: KGHDR, SFDVKD. V lost 11 bases to trimming and J lost 0 bases, with 7 bases between them. CDR3 nucleotides: TGTGCCAGAAGGGATAGCAATCAGCCCCAGCATTTT. Translating gives CARRDSNQPQHF.

This clonotype was counted a few times. The chain recombines TRBV30 with TRBJ2-5; TRBD2 aligns across 12 bases. V was clipped by 4 bases and J by 8 bases; unmatched bases: 8. Looked up from germline, CDR1 is GTSNPN and CDR2 is SVGIG (reference sequence). The CDR3 runs to 14 residues. The CDR3 coding sequence is TGTGCCTGGATATCGAGACTAGCGGGGGTTACCCAGTACTTC. It specifies CAWISRLAGVTQYF.

This clonotype was observed many times. V is TRBV29-1 and J is TRBJ2-5; TRBD2 matches 8 bases. The CDR3 runs to 14 residues. The germline V gene has CDR1 SQVTM and CDR2 ANQGSEA. The V gene end was trimmed by 4 bases and the J gene end by 5 bases; junction bases not matched to a gene: 9. In DNA form, the CDR3 reads TGCAGCGTTGCCCTGGCGGGGGGAATGGAGACCCAGTACTTC. It translates to CSVALAGGMETQYF.

The chain combines TRBV6-1 with TRBJ1-3, with a weak D call TRBD1 (5 bases). The CDR3 has 16 residues. The V and J ends lost 8 bases and 0 bases respectively, with 17 bases between them. Germline CDR1 reads MNHNS; CDR2 reads SASEGT. CDR3 sequence: CASRGPGIISGNTIYF. CDR3 sequence (DNA): TGTGCCAGCCGAGGACCAGGGATAATCTCTGGAAACACCATATATTTT.

A few counts support this clonotype. V gene TRBV7-2 combines with J gene TRBJ2-1; 7 nucleotides agree with TRBD1. The germline V gene encodes CDR1 SGHTA and CDR2 FQGNSA. The CDR3 runs 15 residues. With 1 base clipped from V and 8 bases from J, the junction kept 8 bases outside the gene matches. CDR3: CASSLGSYRGDEQFF. The CDR3 nucleotides read TGTGCCAGCAGCTTAGGGTCCTACAGGGGTGATGAGCAGTTCTTC.

Ten or more counts support this clonotype. The chain carries TRBV29-1 and TRBJ1-5, with a tentative D call TRBD1 (6 bases). The CDR3 has 12 residues. Germline-derived CDR1 and CDR2 are SQVTM and ANQGSEA. V lost 4 bases to trimming and J lost 6 bases, with 10 bases between them. DNA of the CDR3: TGCAGCGTTGGGGACACCCCTCAGCCCCAGCATTTT. Translated: CSVGDTPQPQHF. Full variable domain (rest looked up from reference TRBV29-1 and TRBJ1-5): SAVISQKPSRDICQRGTSLTIQCQVDSQVTMMFWYRQQPGQSLTLIATANQGSEATYESGFVIDKFPISRPNLTFSTLTVSNMSPEDSSIYLCSVGDTPQPQHFGDGTRLSIL.

The chain recombines TRBV7-2 with TRBJ2-1; no clear D gene. This CDR3 region has 15 residues. V lost 5 bases and J 6 bases, leaving 17 bases between the germline ends. In germline, CDR1 is SGHTA, CDR2 FQGNSA. The CDR3: CASSDTLYPTNEQFF. The CDR3 nucleotides are TGTGCCAGCAGCGATACGCTTTACCCCACCAATGAGCAGTTCTTC.

This clonotype was recorded many times. The V and J genes are TRBV7-2 and TRBJ2-5, with D tentatively TRBD2 (7 bases). Germline CDR1 and CDR2: SGHTA and FQGNSA. The CDR3 totals 12 residues. The V and J ends lost 8 bases and 5 bases respectively, with 12 bases between them. CDR3 in DNA: TGTGCCAGCCGGGGGGCCAGTGAGACCCAGTACTTC. Translation: CASRGASETQYF. Full variable domain (rest looked up from reference TRBV7-2 and TRBJ2-5): GAGVSQSPSNKVTEKGKDVELRCDPISGHTALYWYRQSLGQGLEFLIYFQGNSAPDKSGLPSDRFSAERTGGSVSTLTIQRTQQEDSAVYLCASRGASETQYFGPGTRLLVL.

This clonotype was observed many times. V and J are TRBV10-3 and TRBJ2-1; D unclear. Trimming removed 6 bases from V and 6 bases from J, with 12 bases in between. In germline, CDR1 is ENHRY, CDR2 SYGVKD. The CDR3 totals 13 residues. The CDR3 is CAIRLSSSNEQFF. CDR3 nucleotides: TGTGCCATCAGGCTTAGCAGTTCCAATGAGCAGTTCTTC.

This clonotype has a count of ten or more. V is TRBV27 and J is TRBJ2-1; D ambiguous. Trimming took 6 bases from V and 5 from J, leaving 11 bases between them. Germline-derived CDR1 and CDR2 are MNHEY and SMNVEV (reference sequence). The CDR3 is 13 amino acids. The CDR3 sequence is CASRSGLDNEQFF. CDR3 DNA sequence: TGTGCCAGCAGATCCGGGTTAGACAATGAGCAGTTCTTC.

The chain recombines TRBV18 with TRBJ1-1; no reliable D call. Trimming removed 3 bases from V and 2 bases from J, with 7 bases in between. Per germline, CDR1 KGHSH and CDR2 LQKENI. The CDR3 totals 13 residues. CDR3 sequence reads: CASSPLGNTEAFF. In DNA form, the CDR3 reads TGTGCCAGCTCACCCCTTGGAAACACTGAAGCTTTCTTT.

This clonotype turned up a few times. The chain has TRBV6-2 or TRBV6-3 and TRBJ2-7; a weak D match, TRBD1 (6 bases). The V end lost 5 bases, the J end lost 5 bases, and 13 bases lay between the germline ends. The germline gives CDR1 MNHEY, CDR2 SVGEGT. The CDR3 has 13 residues. CDR3 DNA: TGTGCCAGCAGTCTAACAGGGATCGACGAGCAGTACGTC. Protein product: CASSLTGIDEQYV.